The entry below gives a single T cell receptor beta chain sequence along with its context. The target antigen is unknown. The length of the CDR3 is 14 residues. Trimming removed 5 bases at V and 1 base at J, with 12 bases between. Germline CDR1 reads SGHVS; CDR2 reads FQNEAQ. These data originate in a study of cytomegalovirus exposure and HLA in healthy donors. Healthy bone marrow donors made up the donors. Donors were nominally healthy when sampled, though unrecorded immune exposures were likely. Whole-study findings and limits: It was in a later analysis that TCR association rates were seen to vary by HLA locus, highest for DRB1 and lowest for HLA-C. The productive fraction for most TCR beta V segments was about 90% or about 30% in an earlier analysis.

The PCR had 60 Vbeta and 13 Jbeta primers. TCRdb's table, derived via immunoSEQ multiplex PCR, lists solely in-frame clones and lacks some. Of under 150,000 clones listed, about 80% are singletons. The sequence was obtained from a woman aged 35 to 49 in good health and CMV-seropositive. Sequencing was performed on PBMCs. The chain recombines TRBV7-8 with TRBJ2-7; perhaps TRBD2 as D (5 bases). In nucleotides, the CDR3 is TGTGCCAGCAGCCTAGTGGAGGTATCCTACGAGCAGTACTTC. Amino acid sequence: CASSLVEVSYEQYF.